This T cell receptor (beta chain) was observed in a study of T cell responses to AZD1222 COVID-19 vaccine. Assay: immunoSEQ multiplex PCR; the TCRdb copy retains only in-frame clones and omits some. Seen here are 150,000 or so clones, 80% to 90% observed once, and the top ten hold roughly 7%. The CDR3 runs 15 residues. Trimming cost V 2 bases and J 6 bases; bases outside gene matches: 1. Germline lookup yields CDR1 SNHLY and CDR2 FYNNEI. The chain employs TRBV2 and TRBJ2-1; 13 bases map to TRBD2. The source was peripheral blood, collected after recovery from COVID-19. This TCR was sampled from an adult who had recovered from COVID-19. This chain's CDR3 is CASSEWTSGSNEQFF. The CDR3 DNA sequence: TGTGCCAGCAGTGAATGGACTAGCGGGAGCAATGAGCAGTTCTTC.